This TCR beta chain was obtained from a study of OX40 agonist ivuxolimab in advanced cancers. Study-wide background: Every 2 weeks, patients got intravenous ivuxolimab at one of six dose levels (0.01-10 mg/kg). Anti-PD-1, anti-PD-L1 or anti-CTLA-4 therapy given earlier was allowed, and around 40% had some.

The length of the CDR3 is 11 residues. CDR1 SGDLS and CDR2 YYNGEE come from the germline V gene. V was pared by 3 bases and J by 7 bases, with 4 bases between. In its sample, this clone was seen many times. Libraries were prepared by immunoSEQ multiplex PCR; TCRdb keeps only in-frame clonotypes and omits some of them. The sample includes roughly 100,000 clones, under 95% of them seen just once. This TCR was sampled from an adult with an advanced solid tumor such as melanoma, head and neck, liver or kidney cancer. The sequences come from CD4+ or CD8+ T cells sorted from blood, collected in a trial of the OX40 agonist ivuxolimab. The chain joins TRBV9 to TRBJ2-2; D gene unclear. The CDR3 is CASSGGGELFF. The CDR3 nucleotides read TGTGCCAGCAGCGGGGGCGGGGAGCTGTTTTTT. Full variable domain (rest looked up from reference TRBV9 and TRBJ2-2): DSGVTQTPKHLITATGQRVTLRCSPRSGDLSVYWYQQSLDQGLQFLIQYYNGEERAKGNILERFSAQQFPDLHSELNLSSLELGDSALYFCASSGGGELFFGEGSRLTVL.